Each of the 9 T cell receptor beta chains below was sequenced from the same sample in a study of blood T cell repertoires in COVID-19. Produced via immunoSEQ multiplex PCR; TCRdb's table is partial and in-frame only. The table has about 86,000 clones, approximately 79% seen once. Material: peripheral blood. The receptors stem from a man between 65 and 85 years old with acute or convalescent COVID-19.

The chain joins TRBV28 to TRBJ1-5; no clear D. CDR3 size: 13 residues. V lost 8 bases, J lost 5 bases, and 13 bases lay in between. Germline values: CDR1 MDHEN, CDR2 SYDVKM. This CDR3 reads CASYPTTDQPQHF. The CDR3 bases are TGTGCCAGCTACCCCACCACTGATCAGCCCCAGCATTTT.

The chain joins TRBV18 to TRBJ2-1; 7 positions agree with TRBD2. V was pared by 2 bases and J by 5 bases, with 9 bases of the junction left unmatched. CDR1 is KGHSH, CDR2 LQKENI, per germline. This CDR3 spans 16 amino acids. DNA for the CDR3: TGTGCCAGCTCACCAGTAATGGGGGGGTTAAACAATGAGCAGTTCTTC. Protein: CASSPVMGGLNNEQFF.

The V call is TRBV7-8, the J call TRBJ2-1, with TRBD1 matching 7 bases. The CDR3 is 15 residues long. Germline V gene sequence: CDR1 SGHVS, CDR2 FQNEAQ. The J segment lost 4 bases and the V segment lost 10 bases, leaving 13 bases of the junction unmatched. The DNA of the CDR3 is TGTGCCATCCGCCTAAGGGGGCAGCCTTACAATGAGCAGTTCTTC. This encodes CAIRLRGQPYNEQFF. The full variable domain, in which reference TRBV7-8 and TRBJ2-1 provide the parts outside the CDR3, is GAGVSQSPRYKVAKRGQDVALRCDPISGHVSLFWYQQALGQGPEFLTYFQNEAQLDKSGLPSDRFFAERPEGSVSTLKIQRTQQEDSAVYLCAIRLRGQPYNEQFFGPGTRLTVL.

This chain links TRBV9 with TRBJ2-1, with no clear D. Trimming took off 3 bases at V and 3 bases at J, with 13 bases between the two ends. The CDR3 has 15 amino acids. CDR1 and CDR2 (germline): SGDLS, YYNGEE. CDR3: CASSDTVSVYNEQFF. CDR3 DNA: TGTGCCAGCAGCGATACAGTCTCCGTCTACAATGAGCAGTTCTTC.

The gene calls are TRBV18 and TRBJ1-3; 8 bases match TRBD1. CDR1 is KGHSH, CDR2 LQKENI, per germline. The CDR3 has 13 residues. The ends lost 6 bases at V and 9 bases at J; junction bases unmatched: 7. CDR3 sequence reads: CASSPDRVPTIYF. The CDR3 DNA sequence: TGTGCCAGCTCGCCGGACAGGGTGCCCACCATATATTTT.

The CDR3 is CASSRTGEGTEAFF. In DNA form, the CDR3 reads TGTGCCAGCAGCCGGACAGGGGAAGGCACTGAAGCTTTCTTT. This chain links TRBV7-9 with TRBJ1-1, with 9 bases fitting TRBD1. CDR3 size: 14 residues. Germline V gives CDR1 SEHNR, CDR2 FQNEAQ (reference sequence). J was trimmed by 4 bases and V by 5 bases; bases with no gene match: 5.

This chain uses TRBV20-1 with TRBJ1-6; the D gene is possibly TRBD1 (5 bases). The CDR3 contains 9 residues. The germline CDR1 and CDR2 sequences are DFQATT and SNEGSKA (reference sequence). CDR3 sequence reads: CGASAPLHF. CDR3 nucleotides: TGCGGGGCCTCAGCCCCCCTCCACTTT.

The chain joins TRBV2 to TRBJ2-7; D perhaps matches TRBD1 (6 bases). CDR1 is SNHLY, CDR2 FYNNEI, per germline. The CDR3 covers 13 residues. Trimming cost V 7 bases and J 3 bases, with 13 bases left between them. The chain's CDR3 is CASMSIRGYEQYV. CDR3 sequence (DNA): TGTGCCAGCATGAGTATCAGGGGCTACGAGCAGTACGTC.

The V call is TRBV12-3 or TRBV12-4, the J call TRBJ1-1; D is unresolved. This CDR3 has 13 amino acids. Deletions cut 3 bases from V and 1 base from J, with 6 bases between. The CDR3 region has the DNA TGTGCCAGCAGTTTCAACAGGAACACTGAAGCTTTCTTT. Its protein product is CASSFNRNTEAFF.